This T cell receptor (beta chain) is from a study of cytomegalovirus exposure and HLA in healthy donors. Whole-study results and caveats: In a later analysis, common viral pathogens appeared linked to several of the most significant clusters. A few chains linked to CMV were shown in vitro to be specific for CMV antigens. Reportedly, TCR beta sequences accurately predicted HLA-A and HLA-B alleles in most subjects.

The PCR was carried out with 60 Vbeta primers and 13 Jbeta primers. Only in-frame clones appear in the TCRdb table, and some are missing; sequencing was by immunoSEQ multiplex PCR. This table lists about 77,000 clones. The germline V gene has CDR1 SGHRS and CDR2 YFSETQ. Between the trimmed V and J ends, which lost 2 bases and 5 bases, there was a span of 13 bases. This CDR3 contains 14 residues. With regard to this clone: Its target is not known.

The sample taken for sequencing was PBMCs. The TCR originated in a man in his fifties in good health and CMV-seropositive. The V and J genes are TRBV5-1 and TRBJ2-5; the D gene is possibly TRBD2 (5 bases). CDR3 DNA: TGCGCCAGCAGCTTAGGGAGTTCCGAGGAGACCCAGTACTTC. This sequence encodes CASSLGSSEETQYF. Drawing the rest from reference TRBV5-1 and TRBJ2-5, the complete variable domain is KAGVTQTPRYLIKTRGQQVTLSCSPISGHRSVSWYQQTPGQGLQFLFEYFSETQRNKGNFPGRFSGRQFSNSRSEMNVSTLELGDSALYLCASSLGSSEETQYFGPGTRLLVL.